Only a few counts were recorded for the clone carrying this T cell receptor (beta chain). The antigen remains undetermined. The data originate from a study of T-cell memory formation after mild COVID-19. One entry per CDR3 protein, called by TCRdb with MiXCR from the 5' RACE reads. The table records approximately 350,000 distinct CDR3 sequences, approximately 12% of them present only once. General study findings and limits: CD8+ contracting clones occupied EMRA, while CD4+ ones occupied mainly CM and EM. While clones contracting from day 15 to 85 were balanced between CD4 and CD8, later expanders leaned CD4+.

This CDR3 has 13 amino acids. Trimming cost V 3 bases and J 7 bases, with 10 bases left between them. The chain has TRBV12-3 or TRBV12-4 and TRBJ1-5; D is unresolved. Input material: PBMCs or a T cell subset sorted from them (not recorded which). This clonotype was sampled from a man younger than 35 who had mild COVID-19 (a few samples of this study predate the infection). Cell type and time point are not known. Here the CDR3 reads CASSFTGSQPQHF. CDR3 nucleotides: TGTGCCAGCAGTTTCACGGGGTCCCAGCCCCAGCATTTT.